These 7 T cell receptor beta chains originate from one sample sequenced in a study of cytomegalovirus exposure and HLA in healthy donors. The PCR had 60 Vbeta and 13 Jbeta primers. Profiled with immunoSEQ multiplex PCR; TCRdb holds only in-frame clones, not every one. The sample records under 140,000 clones, approximately 82% being singletons. Source material: PBMCs. These receptors were taken from a man aged 30-40 years in good health and CMV-seropositive.

The chain joins TRBV6-1 to TRBJ2-7; 10 positions agree with TRBD1. CDR3 size: 16 residues. The V and J ends lost 0 bases and 2 bases, in that order; junction bases with no gene match: 4. From germline, CDR1 is MNHNS and CDR2 SASEGT. Here the CDR3 DNA reads TGTGCCAGCAGTGAAGCCCGGACAGGGGGAACCTACGAGCAGTACTTC. Translating gives CASSEARTGGTYEQYF.

The J gene is TRBJ2-3, the V gene TRBV7-8; 8 nucleotides line up with TRBD2. This CDR3 is 16 amino acids long. The J segment lost 0 bases and the V segment lost 1 base, leaving 3 bases of the junction unmatched. From germline, CDR1 is SGHVS and CDR2 FQNEAQ. The CDR3 bases are TGTGCCAGCAGCTTAGGGTCTAGCGGGAGCACAGATACGCAGTATTTT. Residues: CASSLGSSGSTDTQYF.

This rearrangement joins TRBV4-2 to TRBJ1-2; D is perhaps TRBD1 (5 bases). The CDR3 is made up of 16 amino acids. V lost 0 bases and J 5 bases, leaving 16 bases between the germline ends. CDR1 and CDR2 (germline): LGHNA, YNFKEQ. In nucleotides, the CDR3 is TGTGCCAGCAGCCAAGATTTCGGAGGGGCAGGATATGGCTACACCTTC. Protein product: CASSQDFGGAGYGYTF.

The genes are TRBV4-1 and TRBJ2-7, with D possibly being TRBD2 (7 bases). V lost 1 base and J lost 0, with 13 bases in between. CDR1 and CDR2 (germline): MGHRA, YSYEKL. The CDR3 is made up of 16 amino acids. The CDR3 reads CASSQVGGLTSYEQYF. The CDR3 nucleotides are TGCGCCAGCAGCCAAGTGGGGGGGCTTACCTCCTACGAGCAGTACTTC.

The V gene is TRBV4-3, the J gene TRBJ2-7; 10 bases align to TRBD1. The junction had 5 bases not matched to a gene; V was cut back by 0 bases and J by 6 bases. This CDR3 comprises 15 residues. The germline CDR1 and CDR2 sequences are LGHNA and YSLEER. In DNA form, the CDR3 reads TGCGCCAGCAGCCAAGATGGGACAGGGGCCGGCGAGCAGTACTTC. Its translation is CASSQDGTGAGEQYF.

V gene TRBV7-2 combines with J gene TRBJ2-5, with D unclear. CDR1 and CDR2 from the germline V gene are SGHTA and FQGNSA. V lost 8 bases, J lost 5 bases, and 9 bases lay in between. The CDR3 spans 11 residues. This chain's CDR3 is CASRVRETQYF. CDR3 coding DNA: TGTGCCAGCCGGGTTCGGGAGACCCAGTACTTC.

J is TRBJ1-3 and V is TRBV28, with D possibly matching TRBD1 (6 bases). This CDR3 is 15 amino acids long. Looked up from germline, CDR1 is MDHEN and CDR2 is SYDVKM. V lost 3 bases and J 4 bases, leaving 13 bases between the germline ends. CDR3 in amino acids: CASSLTGYSGNTIYF. CDR3 in DNA: TGTGCCAGCAGTTTGACAGGTTATTCGGGAAACACCATATATTTT. The complete variable domain, with remaining parts taken from reference TRBV28 and TRBJ1-3, reads DVKVTQSSRYLVKRTGEKVFLECVQDMDHENMFWYRQDPGLGLRLIYFSYDVKMKEKGDIPEGYSVSREKKERFSLILESASTNQTSMYLCASSLTGYSGNTIYFGEGSWLTVV.